Listed below are T cell receptor beta chains from one sample, sequenced in a study of resident and recirculating memory T cells in vitiligo. Method: immunoSEQ multiplex PCR; TCRdb's copy keeps in-frame clones and lacks some. The sample consists of roughly 80,000 clones, about 90% of them appearing once. Sequencing was done on a sample of blood. These receptors came from a male donor with vitiligo. CDR3s include the opening cysteine and the closing phenylalanine or tryptophan. Fields, in order: J gene, D gene, V gene, clone size, CDR3 protein, CDR3 DNA. D genes are given only for firm matches. A clone size is listed for some rows: how often the clone was seen (once, few, many), or a class if it is expanded.

TRBJ2-2	NA	TRBV7-2	NA	CASVGLSGIAGELFF	TGTGCCAGCGTTGGACTAAGCGGCATCGCCGGGGAGCTGTTTTTT
TRBJ2-5	NA	TRBV28	NA	CASSTDSRGDGTQYF	TGTGCCAGCAGTACGGACAGTCGTGGGGATGGGACCCAGTACTTC
TRBJ2-1	NA	TRBV30	NA	CAWSARESYNEQFF	TGTGCCTGGAGTGCCAGGGAATCCTACAATGAGCAGTTCTTC
TRBJ1-4	NA	TRBV5-1	NA	CASSSVTAGGEKLFF	TGCGCCAGCAGCTCGGTCACGGCCGGGGGTGAAAAACTGTTTTTT
TRBJ2-7	NA	TRBV4-1	NA	CASSPSGIVGYEQYF	TGCGCCAGCAGCCCGTCCGGGATTGTAGGCTACGAGCAGTACTTC
TRBJ2-7	NA	TRBV7-2	NA	CASSARPRESYEQYF	TGTGCCAGCAGCGCCCGCCCGCGGGAATCCTACGAGCAGTACTTC
TRBJ2-7	NA	TRBV28	NA	CASSSYRVPWEQYF	TGTGCCAGCAGTTCCTACAGGGTTCCTTGGGAGCAGTACTTC
TRBJ2-7	NA	TRBV4-3	NA	CASTQGGQYF	TGCGCCAGCACCCAGGGGGGGCAGTACTTC
TRBJ1-1	TRBD1	TRBV19	NA	CASTATGVRVEAFF	TGTGCCAGTACCGCAACAGGGGTTCGGGTTGAAGCTTTCTTT
TRBJ2-1	TRBD2	TRBV5-3	NA	CARSRRTSGYNEQFF	TGTGCCAGAAGCCGAAGGACTAGCGGTTACAATGAGCAGTTCTTC
TRBJ2-7	NA	TRBV15	NA	CATSRGLAKDYEQYF	TGTGCCACCAGCAGAGGGCTAGCGAAGGACTACGAGCAGTACTTC
TRBJ2-7	TRBD1	TRBV18	once	CASSPRDRVGSYEQYF	TGTGCCAGCTCACCACGGGACAGGGTAGGTTCCTACGAGCAGTACTTC
TRBJ1-5	NA	TRBV2	NA	CASGPGYNQPQHF	TGTGCCAGCGGACCAGGGTACAATCAGCCCCAGCATTTT
TRBJ2-7	NA	TRBV28	NA	CASSLIGSYEQYF	TGTGCCAGCAGTTTGATAGGGAGCTACGAGCAGTACTTC
TRBJ2-3	NA	TRBV10-3	NA	CAAGTPPASLRDTQYF	TGTGCCGCCGGTACCCCACCCGCTAGCTTGCGGGATACGCAGTATTTT
TRBJ2-7	TRBD2	TRBV7-8	NA	CASSLRSSGGREQYF	TGTGCCAGCAGCCTACGATCTAGCGGTGGTCGCGAGCAGTACTTC
TRBJ2-1	TRBD1	TRBV7-3	once	CASSTLPGTVNEQFF	TGTGCCAGCAGCACTCTGCCCGGGACAGTCAATGAGCAGTTCTTC
TRBJ2-1	NA	TRBV7-3	once	CASSLGGAMMGEQFF	TGTGCCAGCAGCTTAGGAGGGGCCATGATGGGAGAGCAGTTCTTC
TRBJ2-2	NA	TRBV5-1	NA	CASRRQTSNTGELFF	TGCGCCAGCAGGCGGCAGACCTCGAACACCGGGGAGCTGTTTTTT
TRBJ2-5	TRBD2	TRBV5-1	NA	CASSLDSGRGKTQYF	TGCGCCAGCAGCTTGGATAGCGGGAGGGGAAAGACCCAGTACTTC
TRBJ1-5	TRBD1	TRBV29-1	NA	CSVIGGDGQPQHF	TGCAGCGTTATAGGGGGCGACGGGCAGCCCCAGCATTTT
TRBJ1-1	NA	TRBV7-3	NA	CASSLTGGNTEAFF	TGTGCCAGCAGCTTAACCGGCGGGAACACTGAAGCTTTCTTT
TRBJ1-2	TRBD1	TRBV4-2	NA	CASSQGDRGGYGYTF	TGTGCCAGCAGCCAAGGCGACAGGGGAGGCTATGGCTACACCTTC
TRBJ1-1	NA	TRBV10-2	once	CASSEMGALNTEAFF	TGCGCCAGCAGTGAAATGGGGGCTTTGAACACTGAAGCTTTCTTT
TRBJ2-1	TRBD2	TRBV28	NA	CASSLLAGVFNEQFF	TGTGCCAGCAGTTTGCTAGCGGGAGTTTTCAATGAGCAGTTCTTC
TRBJ2-7	NA	TRBV5-1	NA	CASSLGGGGAHYEQYF	TGCGCCAGCAGCTTAGGAGGGGGCGGGGCGCACTACGAGCAGTACTTC
TRBJ1-1	NA	TRBV21-1	once	CASSKDREAAEAFF	TGTGCCAGCAGCAAGGACAGGGAGGCGGCTGAAGCTTTCTTT
TRBJ1-1	NA	TRBV15	few	CATSPTGNTEAFF	TGTGCCACCAGTCCGACGGGGAACACTGAAGCTTTCTTT
TRBJ2-2	TRBD2	TRBV5-1	NA	CASSLFPQLAGENTGELFF	TGCGCCAGCAGCTTGTTTCCCCAACTAGCGGGGGAGAACACCGGGGAGCTGTTTTTT
TRBJ1-5	NA	TRBV28	few	CASSTYRNQPQHF	TGTGCCAGCAGTACGTACAGGAATCAGCCCCAGCATTTT
TRBJ2-5	NA	TRBV11-2	NA	CASSLGRTGSSETQYF	TGTGCCAGCAGCTTGGGTAGGACGGGGAGTAGTGAGACCCAGTACTTC
TRBJ2-5	TRBD2	TRBV19	NA	CASKTSGSETQYF	TGTGCCAGTAAGACTAGCGGGTCAGAGACCCAGTACTTC
TRBJ2-3	TRBD2	TRBV5-1	NA	CASRVGLAGITDTQYF	TGCGCCAGCAGGGTCGGACTAGCGGGGATCACAGATACGCAGTATTTT
TRBJ1-5	TRBD1	TRBV6-5	NA	CASRQGNQPQHF	TGTGCCAGTAGACAGGGGAATCAGCCCCAGCATTTT
TRBJ2-3	TRBD2	TRBV7-2	NA	CASSISGTSTDTQYF	TGTGCCAGCAGCATTAGCGGGACTAGCACAGATACGCAGTATTTT
TRBJ2-7	NA	TRBV10-2	NA	CASSESRWSSYEQYF	TGCGCCAGCAGTGAGTCTAGGTGGAGCTCCTACGAGCAGTACTTC
TRBJ2-7	TRBD2	TRBV15	NA	CATSRGAGLGGYEQYF	TGTGCCACCAGCAGAGGGGCGGGACTAGGTGGATACGAGCAGTACTTC
TRBJ1-2	TRBD1	TRBV9	NA	CASSASGTGFEGGYTF	TGTGCCAGCAGCGCCTCCGGGACAGGGTTTGAGGGTGGCTACACCTTC
TRBJ1-4	TRBD1	TRBV5-6	NA	CASSSRTGEGKLFF	TGTGCCAGCAGCTCACGGACAGGGGAAGGAAAACTGTTTTTT
TRBJ1-5	NA	TRBV27	NA	CASSATGSRAQHF	TGTGCCAGCAGTGCCACGGGAAGTCGGGCCCAGCATTTT
TRBJ2-1	NA	TRBV7-9	NA	CASSPRQGASGRRDNEQFF	TGTGCCAGCAGCCCTAGACAGGGGGCCAGCGGGAGGAGGGACAATGAGCAGTTCTTC